The clone carrying this TCR beta chain came up a few times. What it binds is unknown. The CDR3 has 13 amino acids. Germline V gene data show CDR1 as MNHEY and CDR2 as SVGAGI. Trimming pared 7 bases from V and 1 base from J, leaving 8 bases between. The data derive from a study of cytomegalovirus exposure and HLA in healthy donors. The PCR was carried out with 60 Vbeta primers and 13 Jbeta primers. Data came from immunoSEQ multiplex PCR; TCRdb stores just in-frame clones and leaves some out. Of approximately 59,000 clones in the sample, approximately 74% are singletons; the top ten hold less than 20%. Study-level points and caveats: Among TCR sequences, most were rare, though some public TCRs appeared in many donors. Upon later analysis, HLA-associated TCR beta chains proved more clonally expanded than other, equally common chains.

Source material: PBMCs. This clonotype was obtained from a man aged 40-49 years in good health and CMV-seropositive. This chain uses TRBV6-5 with TRBJ2-1; tentatively, D is TRBD1 (5 bases). The CDR3 loop is CASNKGSYNEQFF. CDR3 in DNA: TGTGCCAGCAATAAGGGGTCCTACAATGAGCAGTTCTTC.